This T cell receptor (beta chain) was identified during a study of cytotoxic CD8 clonotypes in ibrutinib-treated CLL. Study-level results: Baseline clonality, higher than in age-matched healthy donors, tracked circulating CD8+ T-cell counts.

With V trimmed by 1 base and J by 6 bases, 0 bases remained unmatched. The CDR3 spans 13 residues. Germline loops: CDR1 SGHTA, CDR2 FQGNSA. In the case of this clone: The antigen is unknown.

TCRdb's copy holds only in-frame clones and misses some; the assay was immunoSEQ multiplex PCR. The sample shows 300,000 to 400,000 clones, roughly 67% of them seen only once. The sample was PBMCs, taken after 36 months of ibrutinib treatment. The clonotype comes from a human donor with chronic lymphocytic leukemia. This sequence joins TRBV7-2 and TRBJ1-2; 9 bases align to TRBD1. As DNA, the CDR3 is TGTGCCAGCAGCTTAGGACAGGGGGATGGCTACACCTTC. This translates into CASSLGQGDGYTF.